This T cell receptor beta chain was documented in a study of blood T cell repertoires in COVID-19. The repertoire was sequenced with immunoSEQ multiplex PCR; TCRdb's copy has only in-frame clones and lacks some. The table shows just over 90,000 clones, with roughly 90% occurring only once. The germline V gene has CDR1 MNHEY and CDR2 SMNVEV (reference sequence). The CDR3 is made up of 16 amino acids. Trimming took 0 bases from V and 4 from J; bases not matched to a gene: 6. The TCR was taken from a human donor with active COVID-19. The donor label of this sample is uncertain. This chain links TRBV27 with TRBJ2-5; TRBD1 agrees at 9 bases. Input material: peripheral blood. The CDR3 DNA reads as TGTGCCAGCAGTTTATCGGGGACAGGGAGTCTAGAGACCCAGTACTTC. This codes for CASSLSGTGSLETQYF.